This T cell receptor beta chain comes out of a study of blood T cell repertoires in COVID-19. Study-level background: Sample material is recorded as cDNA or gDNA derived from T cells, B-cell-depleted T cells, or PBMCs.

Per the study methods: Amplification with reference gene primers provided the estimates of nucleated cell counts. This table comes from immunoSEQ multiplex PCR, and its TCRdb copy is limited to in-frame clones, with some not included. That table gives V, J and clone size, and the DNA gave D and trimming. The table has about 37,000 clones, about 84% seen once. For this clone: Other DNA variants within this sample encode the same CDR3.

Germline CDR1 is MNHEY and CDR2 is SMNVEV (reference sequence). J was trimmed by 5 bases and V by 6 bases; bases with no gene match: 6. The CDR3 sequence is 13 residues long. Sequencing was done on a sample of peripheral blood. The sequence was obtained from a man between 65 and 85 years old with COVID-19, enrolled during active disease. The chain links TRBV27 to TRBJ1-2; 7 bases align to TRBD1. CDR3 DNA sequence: TGTGCCAGCAGCTTTGACAGGGCTTATGGCTACACCTTC. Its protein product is CASSFDRAYGYTF.